One sample yielded the 25 T cell receptor beta chains listed below, sequenced in a study of blood T cells in healthy people across ages. Combining a sample-barcoded 5' primer with a J-beta primer mix, a second PCR ran for 7 to 11 cycles. TCRdb re-analysed the 5' RACE reads in MiXCR, keeping a single row per CDR3 protein. The profile covers about 670,000 distinct CDR3 sequences, with approximately 52% appearing a single time and approximately 13% taken by the ten largest. The sample taken for sequencing was blood. Every receptor here comes from a woman older than 75 in good health.

The chain links TRBV11-2 to TRBJ2-1; tentatively, D is TRBD2 (6 bases). The V and J ends lost 3 bases and 7 bases respectively, with 19 bases between them. This CDR3 is 16 amino acids long. CDR1 is SGHAT, CDR2 FQNNGV, per germline. CDR3 bases: TGTGCCAGCAGCTTCACGTTGGGACTCCTACAGAATGAGCAGTTCTTC. Translated: CASSFTLGLLQNEQFF.

About this clonotype: The germline gene is not matched at one end of the junction; a read error may be the cause. The chain links TRBV5-1 to TRBJ2-3, with 10 positions matching TRBD2. CDR3 length: 15 residues. Per the germline V gene, CDR1 is SGHRS and CDR2 is YFSETQ. The CDR3 reads CAGSSAGGSTDTQYF. The CDR3 nucleotides are TGCGCCGGCAGCTCAGCGGGGGGGTCGACAGATACGCAGTATTTT.

The rearrangement links TRBV5-1 to TRBJ2-2; D could derive from TRBD1 or TRBD2 (5 bases each). The V end was cut by 5 bases, the J end by 1 base, with 24 bases between. Per the germline V gene, CDR1 is SGHRS and CDR2 is YFSETQ. This CDR3 has 19 residues. CDR3: CASSRLILYQGRNTGELFF. CDR3 nucleotide sequence: TGCGCCAGCAGTCGGCTGATTTTATACCAGGGACGGAACACCGGGGAGCTGTTTTTT.

The chain combines TRBV6-5 with TRBJ1-5; TRBD1 agrees at 8 bases. V lost 5 bases and J lost 7; bases outside the gene matches: 7. Germline CDR1 and CDR2: MNHEY and SVGAGI. The CDR3 covers 14 residues. The CDR3, as DNA: TGTGCCAGCAGTGGACAGGGAGTAGGCCAGCCCCAGCATTTT. Translated, it gives CASSGQGVGQPQHF.

Regarding this clonotype: A much more abundant neighbour one base away suggests this may be a read error. DNA for the CDR3: TGCAGTGCTAGTAGGGGGGGAGAGGTCGGCAAAAACATTCAGTTCTTC. Protein sequence: CSASRGGEVGKNIQFF. The chain combines TRBV20-1 with TRBJ2-1, with D maybe TRBD2 (7 bases). Germline lookup yields CDR1 DFQATT and CDR2 SNEGSKA (reference sequence). The CDR3 is 16 amino acids. Trimming removed 3 bases at V and 13 bases at J, with 28 bases between.

The V and J genes are TRBV20-1 and TRBJ2-1, with D possibly being TRBD1 (5 bases). V dropped 5 bases and J dropped 2 bases, with 19 bases sitting between them. The CDR3 runs 16 residues. Germline V gives CDR1 DFQATT, CDR2 SNEGSKA (reference sequence). CDR3 in DNA: TGCAGTGCTTTGGACCTCAGGGCGAGCACCTACAATGAGCAGTTCTTC. Protein product: CSALDLRASTYNEQFF.

The chain is built from TRBV29-1 and TRBJ1-2; D remains ambiguous. Germline V gene data show CDR1 as SQVTM and CDR2 as ANQGSEA. CDR3 length: 14 amino acids. V gave up 1 base and J gave up 1 base, with 10 bases separating them. CDR3 loop: CSVEGHWDNYGYTF. The CDR3 DNA reads as TGCAGCGTTGAAGGTCATTGGGATAACTATGGCTACACCTTC.

The sample holds one count of this clonotype. The genes are TRBV29-1 and TRBJ2-2; TRBD1 aligns across 8 bases. CDR1 is SQVTM and CDR2 is ANQGSEA in the germline V gene. The CDR3 is 15 amino acids. V trimming: 6 bases; J trimming: 0 bases; junction bases outside the gene matches: 6. The DNA for the CDR3 is TGCAGCGTGATGTTACAGGGGGCGAACACCGGGGAGCTGTTTTTT. Protein: CSVMLQGANTGELFF.

This clonotype was detected many times. The J gene is TRBJ2-5, the V gene TRBV29-1; the D gene is possibly TRBD1 (6 bases). V was shortened by 3 bases and J by 4 bases, with 15 bases between the two germline ends. The germline V gene has CDR1 SQVTM and CDR2 ANQGSEA. CDR3 length: 14 residues. CDR3 amino acids: CSVETTGTRETQYF. DNA of the CDR3: TGCAGCGTTGAGACGACAGGTACGAGAGAGACCCAGTACTTC. Full variable domain (rest looked up from reference TRBV29-1 and TRBJ2-5): SAVISQKPSRDICQRGTSLTIQCQVDSQVTMMFWYRQQPGQSLTLIATANQGSEATYESGFVIDKFPISRPNLTFSTLTVSNMSPEDSSIYLCSVETTGTRETQYFGPGTRLLVL.

This clonotype came up a few times. The chain couples TRBV5-6 to TRBJ1-1; D not resolved. Per germline, CDR1 SGHDT and CDR2 YYEEEE. With 4 bases removed from V and 4 bases from J, the gap between germline ends came to 23 bases. The CDR3 sequence is 17 residues long. The CDR3 spells CASSPRSRPWDGTEAFF. For the CDR3, the DNA is TGTGCCAGCAGCCCCCGGTCGAGGCCGTGGGATGGCACTGAAGCTTTCTTT.

This clonotype was observed a few times. A much larger clone differs from this one at a single base, so this may be a read error. The rearrangement links TRBV29-1 to TRBJ2-6; D is ambiguous. The CDR3 contains 13 residues. Trimming removed 5 bases from V and 0 bases from J, with 5 bases in between. Germline-derived CDR1 and CDR2 are SQVTM and ANQGSEA. CDR3 amino acids: CSVYNSGANVLTF. CDR3 DNA: TGCAGCGTTTACAACTCTGGGGCCAACGTCCTGACTTTC.

This clonotype was counted at least ten times. The chain has TRBV10-3 and TRBJ1-4, with D perhaps TRBD1 (6 bases). The V end lost 2 bases, the J end lost 5 bases, and 9 bases lay between the germline ends. Germline V gene data show CDR1 as ENHRY and CDR2 as SYGVKD. The CDR3 length is 14 residues. CDR3 region: CAISEDRPNEKLFF. CDR3 nucleotides: TGTGCCATCAGTGAGGACAGGCCAAATGAAAAACTGTTTTTT.

J is TRBJ1-4 and V is TRBV5-1; the D is unclear. CDR1 and CDR2 from the germline V gene are SGHRS and YFSETQ. With 0 bases removed from V and 8 bases from J, the gap between germline ends came to 14 bases. The CDR3 is 15 amino acids. CDR3 in amino acids: CASSLVSREKEKLFF. Here the CDR3 DNA reads TGCGCCAGCAGCTTGGTGTCCCGCGAAAAGGAAAAACTGTTTTTT.

V and J are TRBV6-1 and TRBJ1-2; TRBD1 agrees at 10 bases. The trim removed 0 bases at V and 3 bases at J, leaving 1 base unmatched. Germline values: CDR1 MNHNS, CDR2 SASEGT. There are 15 residues in the CDR3. Here the CDR3 DNA reads TGTGCCAGCAGTGAAGCTGGGACAGGGGACTATGGCTACACCTTC. Protein product: CASSEAGTGDYGYTF.

This clonotype was found many times. This chain joins TRBV7-9 and TRBJ1-1, with D uncertain. The CDR3 totals 11 residues. The V gene lost 5 bases and the J gene lost 5 bases, with 6 bases spanning the gap. Germline-derived CDR1 and CDR2 are SEHNR and FQNEAQ (reference sequence). The CDR3 region is CASSARTEAFF. DNA of the CDR3: TGTGCCAGCAGCGCCAGAACTGAAGCTTTCTTT. Complete variable domain (other parts from reference TRBV7-9 and TRBJ1-1): DTGVSQNPRHKITKRGQNVTFRCDPISEHNRLYWYRQTLGQGPEFLTYFQNEAQLEKSRLLSDRFSAERPKGSFSTLEIQRTEQGDSAMYLCASSARTEAFFGQGTRLTVV.

This clonotype was seen a handful of times. V and J are TRBV29-1 and TRBJ2-1; 9 bases fit TRBD2. The germline gives CDR1 SQVTM, CDR2 ANQGSEA. The length of the CDR3 is 13 residues. The junction had 6 bases not matched to a gene; V was cut back by 3 bases and J by 9 bases. This CDR3 reads CSVDEREATEQFF. CDR3 in DNA: TGCAGCGTTGACGAGCGGGAGGCTACTGAGCAGTTCTTC.

This clonotype appeared a few times. The chain recombines TRBV12-3 or TRBV12-4 with TRBJ2-7; 9 bases line up with TRBD2. The closer fit of TRBJ2-4 to the DNA end suggests the J call may be wrong. This CDR3 has 15 amino acids. The CDR3 here is CASSYSGGRGNIQYF. DNA of the CDR3: TGTGCCAGCAGTTATAGCGGGGGCCGGGGAAACATTCAGTACTTC.

CDR3 in DNA: TGTGCCTGGAGTGCACTTGGAGGTTACAATGAGCAGTTCTTC. This encodes CAWSALGGYNEQFF. The chain couples TRBV30 to TRBJ2-1, with a weak D call TRBD2 (5 bases). Trimming took 1 base from V and 4 from J, leaving 11 bases between them. The CDR3 is made up of 14 amino acids. The germline V gene has CDR1 GTSNPN and CDR2 SVGIG (reference sequence).

This clonotype was found many times. V and J are TRBV14 and TRBJ2-5; 9 bases match TRBD1. Germline V gene sequence: CDR1 SGHDN, CDR2 FVKESK. This CDR3 region has 17 residues. The V gene end was trimmed by 7 bases and the J gene end by 2 bases; junction bases not matched to a gene: 14. The CDR3 region is CASTYETGGAMQETQYF. The CDR3 nucleotides read TGTGCCAGCACCTACGAAACAGGGGGCGCGATGCAAGAGACCCAGTACTTC.

The V and J genes are TRBV7-2 and TRBJ2-3, with 12 bases fitting TRBD2. Per germline, CDR1 SGHTA and CDR2 FQGNSA. This CDR3 region has 18 residues. Losses at the gene ends were 2 bases for V and 0 bases for J; bases not matched to a gene: 6. The CDR3 region has the DNA TGTGCCAGCAGCTTAACGGCTAGCGGGGGGGGGAGCACAGATACGCAGTATTTT. Amino acid sequence: CASSLTASGGGSTDTQYF.

The rearrangement links TRBV3-1 to TRBJ1-4, with unresolved D. The germline V and J ends were trimmed by 2 bases and 4 bases, with 20 bases remaining between them. The CDR3 loop spans 18 amino acids. The germline gives CDR1 LGHDT, CDR2 YNNKEL (reference sequence). DNA of the CDR3: TGTGCCAGCAGCCAACTCGTTCTCCACAAGGTATATAATGAAAAACTGTTTTTT. Its protein product is CASSQLVLHKVYNEKLFF.

The chain combines TRBV4-2 with TRBJ1-2; D remains unclear. The CDR3 is 12 amino acids. Germline assignment: CDR1 LGHNA and CDR2 YNFKEQ. V was clipped by 4 bases and J by 11 bases, with 14 bases between them. In DNA, the CDR3 is TGTGCCAGCAGCCGAGGCCTGGATCGGTACACCTTC. Its protein is CASSRGLDRYTF.

As regards this clonotype: One base away lies a much larger clone, so this may be a sequencing read error. This chain links TRBV7-6 with TRBJ2-3; D is unresolved. Trimming took 3 bases from V and 2 from J, leaving 6 bases between them. Germline V gene lookup returns CDR1 SGHVS and CDR2 FNYEAQ. CDR3 length equals 13 residues. The CDR3 DNA follows: TGTGCCAGCAGCTTCCCCTACACAGATACGCAGTATTTT. Its protein is CASSFPYTDTQYF.

The gene calls are TRBV20-1 and TRBJ1-5, with D unclear. CDR1 DFQATT and CDR2 SNEGSKA come from the germline V gene (reference sequence). Trimming left V 8 bases short and J 5 bases short, with 22 bases between. This CDR3 is 15 amino acids long. This CDR3 is CSSKGGPPRYQPQHF. CDR3 bases: TGCAGTTCTAAAGGAGGTCCGCCCCGATATCAGCCCCAGCATTTT.

This clonotype has ten or more counts. The chain joins TRBV20-1 to TRBJ2-3; TRBD1 matches at 8 bases. The CDR3 contains 16 residues. The germline gives CDR1 DFQATT, CDR2 SNEGSKA (reference sequence). Trimming at V came to 5 bases and at J to 0 bases, leaving 10 bases not matched to a gene. CDR3 amino acids: CSAPDRESSSTDTQYF. DNA of the CDR3: TGCAGTGCTCCGGACAGGGAGTCCTCTAGCACAGATACGCAGTATTTT.